The 2 T cell receptor beta chains below were found in one sample sequenced in a study of shared clonotypes between healthy human individuals. Clones were read by immunoSEQ multiplex PCR, and TCRdb kept only the in-frame ones, dropping some. The sample gives around 2.3 million clones, approximately 94% of which show up once; approximately 0.13% is in the top ten. The sequencing input was naive CD4+ T cells sorted from blood. The subset denotes: CD45RA+ positively selected. Every receptor here comes from a man aged 18 to 35 in good health.

This chain connects TRBV30 to TRBJ1-2; no reliable D call. The CDR3 runs to 12 residues. Germline V gene lookup returns CDR1 GTSNPN and CDR2 SVGIG (reference sequence). The V end lost 8 bases, the J end lost 2 bases, and 12 bases lay between the germline ends. CDR3 protein: CAGNRANYGYTF. The CDR3 nucleotides read TGTGCCGGCAATAGGGCCAACTATGGCTACACCTTC.

The rearrangement links TRBV5-1 to TRBJ2-2; 8 bases line up with TRBD2. Germline CDR1 and CDR2: SGHRS and YFSETQ. The CDR3 has 14 residues. J lost 5 bases, V lost 2 bases, and 2 bases had no gene match. The CDR3 region is CASSLIAGTGELFF. Written as DNA, the CDR3 is TGCGCCAGCAGCTTAATAGCGGGGACCGGGGAGCTGTTTTTT.